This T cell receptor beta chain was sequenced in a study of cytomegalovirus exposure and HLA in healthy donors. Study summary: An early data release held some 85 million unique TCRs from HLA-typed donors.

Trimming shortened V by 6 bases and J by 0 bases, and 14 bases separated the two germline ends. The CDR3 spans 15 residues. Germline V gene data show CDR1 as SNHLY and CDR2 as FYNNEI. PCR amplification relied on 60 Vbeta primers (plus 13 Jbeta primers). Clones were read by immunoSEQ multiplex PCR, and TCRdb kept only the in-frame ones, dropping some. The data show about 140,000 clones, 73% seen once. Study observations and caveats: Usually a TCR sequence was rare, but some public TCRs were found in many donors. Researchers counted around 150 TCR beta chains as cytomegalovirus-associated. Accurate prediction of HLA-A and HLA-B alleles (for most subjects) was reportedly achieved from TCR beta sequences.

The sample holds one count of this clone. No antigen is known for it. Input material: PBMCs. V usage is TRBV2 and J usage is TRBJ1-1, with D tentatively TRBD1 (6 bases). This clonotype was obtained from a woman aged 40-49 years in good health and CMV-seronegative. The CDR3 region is CASRPRDTMNTEAFF. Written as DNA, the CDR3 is TGTGCCAGCAGGCCCAGGGACACTATGAACACTGAAGCTTTCTTT.